This T cell receptor (beta chain) originates from a study of response to subunit inactivated influenza vaccine. Study outcomes and limitations: Each seasonal influenza vaccination, the authors suggested, recruits few new T cells.

A word on this clonotype: Antigen unknown.

V gave up 5 bases and J gave up 5 bases, with 21 bases separating them. Germline V gene sequence: CDR1 DFQATT, CDR2 SNEGSKA (reference sequence). The CDR3 extends over 15 amino acids. TCRdb reanalysed the RT-PCR reads using MiXCR and keeps one entry per CDR3 protein. This table has hundreds of thousands of distinct CDR3 sequences, 15% to 20% appearing once. J is TRBJ2-5 and V is TRBV20-1, with D hard to call. The TCR was taken from a man in his fifties or sixties who received an inactivated influenza vaccine. The input for sequencing was PBMCs from blood, taken roughly 5 days after vaccination. CDR3 DNA: TGCAGTGCTGCCCCCTATTTAAGGGCCCCCGAGACCCAGTACTTC. Encoded protein: CSAAPYLRAPETQYF.